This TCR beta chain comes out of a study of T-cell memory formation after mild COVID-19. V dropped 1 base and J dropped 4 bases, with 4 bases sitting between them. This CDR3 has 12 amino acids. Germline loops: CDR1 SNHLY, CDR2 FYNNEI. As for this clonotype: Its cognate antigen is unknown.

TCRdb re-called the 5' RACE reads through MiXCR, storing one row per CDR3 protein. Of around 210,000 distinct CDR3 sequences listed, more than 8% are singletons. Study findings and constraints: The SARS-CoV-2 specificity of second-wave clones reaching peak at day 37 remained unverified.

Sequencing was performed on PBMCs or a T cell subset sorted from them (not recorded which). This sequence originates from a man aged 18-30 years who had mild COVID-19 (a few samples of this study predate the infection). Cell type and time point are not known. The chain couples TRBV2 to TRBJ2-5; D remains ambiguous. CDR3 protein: CASSEGSETQYF. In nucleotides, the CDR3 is TGTGCCAGCAGTGAAGGGTCAGAGACCCAGTACTTC.